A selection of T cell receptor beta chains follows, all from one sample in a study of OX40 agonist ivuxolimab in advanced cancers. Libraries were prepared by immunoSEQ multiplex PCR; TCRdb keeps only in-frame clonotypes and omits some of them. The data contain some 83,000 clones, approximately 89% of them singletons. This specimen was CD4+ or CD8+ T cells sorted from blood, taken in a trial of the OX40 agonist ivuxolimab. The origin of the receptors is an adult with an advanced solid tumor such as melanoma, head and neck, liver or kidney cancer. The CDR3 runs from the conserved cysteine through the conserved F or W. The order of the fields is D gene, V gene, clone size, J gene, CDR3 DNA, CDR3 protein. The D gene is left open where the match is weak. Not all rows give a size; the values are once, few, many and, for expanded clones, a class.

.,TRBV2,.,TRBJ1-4,TGTGCCAGCAGTGAACAGGGTAGTGAAAAACTGTTTTTT,CASSEQGSEKLFF
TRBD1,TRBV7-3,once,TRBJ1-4,TGTGCCAGCAGCTTTGAGCCCCTGGGGACAGGGTCCGGACTGTTTTTT,CASSFEPLGTGSGLFF
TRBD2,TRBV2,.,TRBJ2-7,TGTGCCAGCGGGGGGACTAGCGGGAACTACGAGCAGTACTTC,CASGGTSGNYEQYF
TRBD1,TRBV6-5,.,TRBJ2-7,TGTGCCAGCAGTAGGGGGACAGGAGATCATCAGTACTTC,CASSRGTGDHQYF
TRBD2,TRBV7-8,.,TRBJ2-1,TGTGCCAGCAAGGAGCGGGGGGGTAATGAGCAGTTCTTC,CASKERGGNEQFF
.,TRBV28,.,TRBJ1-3,TGTGCCAGCAGTGCCTCAGGGTCCCTTGGAAACACCATATATTTT,CASSASGSLGNTIYF
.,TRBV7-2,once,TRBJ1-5,TGTGCCAGCAGCTTAGAGGGAGGTCAGCCCCAGCATTTT,CASSLEGGQPQHF
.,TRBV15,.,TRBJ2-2,TGTGCCACCAGCAGGGGATACACCGGGGAGCTGTTTTTT,CATSRGYTGELFF
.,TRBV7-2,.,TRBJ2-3,TGTGCCAGCAGCTTACACGCCCGTGGGGCTAGCACAGATACGCAGTATTTT,CASSLHARGASTDTQYF
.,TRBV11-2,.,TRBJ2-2,TGTGCCAGCAGCTCAGGCGGAGGGTCCGGGGAGCTGTTTTTT,CASSSGGGSGELFF
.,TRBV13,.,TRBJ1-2,TGTGCCAGCAACCGGAAAGCTGGGGGCTATGGCTACACCTTC,CASNRKAGGYGYTF
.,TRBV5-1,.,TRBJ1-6,TGCGCCAGCAGCCCCTTTGCCGGGGTCGATAATTCACCCCTCCACTTT,CASSPFAGVDNSPLHF
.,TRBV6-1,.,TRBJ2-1,TGTGCCAGCAGTGAAGCGCTAGGGGGAACCTCCTACAATGAGCAGTTCTTC,CASSEALGGTSYNEQFF
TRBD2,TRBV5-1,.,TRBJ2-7,TGCGCCAGCAGCTGGACTAGCGGGAGTGTGTACGAGCAGTACTTC,CASSWTSGSVYEQYF
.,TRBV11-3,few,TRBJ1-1,TGTGCCAGCAGCGTTAATTCAATGAACACTGAAGCTTTCTTT,CASSVNSMNTEAFF
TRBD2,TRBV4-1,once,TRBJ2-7,TGCGCCAGCAGCCGGGAACCCGGGACTAGCGGGGTGGGCTCCTACGAGCAGTACTTC,CASSREPGTSGVGSYEQYF
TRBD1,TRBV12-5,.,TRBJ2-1,TGTGCTAGTGGTTTGGGGACAGGAGACAATGAGCAGTTCTTC,CASGLGTGDNEQFF
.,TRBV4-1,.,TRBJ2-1,TGCGCCAGCAGCCAAGAGCCCCCCTTTCTGCACAATGAGCAGTTCTTC,CASSQEPPFLHNEQFF
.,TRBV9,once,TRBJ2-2,TGTGCCAGCAGCGTACTCCCGAACACCGGGGAGCTGTTTTTT,CASSVLPNTGELFF
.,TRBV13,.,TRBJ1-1,TGTGCCAGCAGCTTAGATACCGGGGAACCGAGGACTGAAGCTTTCTTT,CASSLDTGEPRTEAFF
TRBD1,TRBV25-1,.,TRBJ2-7,TGTGCCAGCAGTGAATTAAGGGGACAGGCCTACGAGCAGTACTTC,CASSELRGQAYEQYF